This T cell receptor beta chain was identified during a study of blood T cell repertoires in COVID-19. Study-level information: PBMCs, B-cell-depleted T cells, or T cells were the source of the cDNA or gDNA that made up the material.

Original handling: Amplification of reference gene primers was used by the study to estimate nucleated cell counts. This table comes from immunoSEQ multiplex PCR, and its TCRdb copy is limited to in-frame clones, with some not included. V, J and clone size are taken as reported in that table, and D and trimming were inferred from the DNA itself. This sample has around 170,000 clones, with around 83% found just once. With V trimmed by 4 bases and J by 2 bases, 13 bases remained unmatched. The length of the CDR3 is 19 residues. Per the germline V gene, CDR1 is LNHDA and CDR2 is SQIVND (reference sequence). This clone appeared many times.

Sequencing was done on a sample of peripheral blood. The source of this sequence is a woman aged 65 to 85 with COVID-19, enrolled during active disease. The V and J genes are TRBV19 and TRBJ2-7, with 14 bases aligning to TRBD2. The CDR3 DNA sequence: TGTGCCAGTAGTACCTTTCCGGGACTAGCGGGAGAAGACCCCTACGAGCAGTACTTC. Protein sequence: CASSTFPGLAGEDPYEQYF. Variable domain in full (rest from reference TRBV19 and TRBJ2-7): DGGITQSPKYLFRKEGQNVTLSCEQNLNHDAMYWYRQDPGQGLRLIYYSQIVNDFQKGDIAEGYSVSREKKESFPLTVTSAQKNPTAFYLCASSTFPGLAGEDPYEQYFGPGTRLTVT.